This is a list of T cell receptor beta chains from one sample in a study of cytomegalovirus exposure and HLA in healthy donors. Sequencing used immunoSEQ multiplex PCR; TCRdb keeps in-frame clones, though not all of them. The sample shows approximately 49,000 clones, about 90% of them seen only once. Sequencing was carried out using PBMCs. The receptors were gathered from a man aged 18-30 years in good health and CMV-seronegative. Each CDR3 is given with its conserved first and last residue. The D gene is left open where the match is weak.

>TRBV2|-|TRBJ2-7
CASNPSGGPGHEQYF
TGTGCCAGCAATCCGAGTGGAGGTCCCGGGCACGAGCAGTACTTC
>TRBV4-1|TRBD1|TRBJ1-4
CASSQDFRQGEEANEKLFF
TGCGCCAGCAGCCAAGATTTTCGACAGGGGGAGGAGGCTAATGAAAAACTGTTTTTT
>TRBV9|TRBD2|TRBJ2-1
CASSVRPGLAGGSSYNEQFF
TGTGCCAGCAGCGTCCGCCCGGGACTAGCGGGAGGGAGCTCCTACAATGAGCAGTTCTTC
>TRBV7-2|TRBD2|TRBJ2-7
CASSLVGGGAQWEQYF
TGTGCCAGCAGCTTAGTGGGGGGAGGGGCCCAGTGGGAGCAGTACTTC
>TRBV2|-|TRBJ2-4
CASSGGSNIQYF
TGTGCCAGCAGTGGGGGCTCAAACATTCAGTACTTC
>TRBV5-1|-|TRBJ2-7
CASSSPGHGEQYF
TGCGCCAGCAGCTCCCCGGGACACGGCGAGCAGTACTTC
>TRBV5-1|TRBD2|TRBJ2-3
CASRTAGVRDTQYF
TGCGCCAGCAGGACGGCGGGAGTTAGGGATACGCAGTATTTT
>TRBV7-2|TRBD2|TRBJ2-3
CASSLNLGSGRNTQYF
TGTGCCAGCAGCTTAAATTTGGGAAGCGGGAGAAATACGCAGTATTTT
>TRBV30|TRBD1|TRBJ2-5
CAWSDRGRTRETQYF
TGTGCCTGGAGTGACAGGGGGCGAACACGAGAGACCCAGTACTTC
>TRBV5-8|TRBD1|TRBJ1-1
CASNLRDRDTEAFF
TGTGCCAGCAACCTCCGGGACAGGGACACTGAAGCTTTCTTT
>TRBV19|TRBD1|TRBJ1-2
CASSTLQGQANYGYTF
TGTGCCAGTAGTACCCTACAGGGGCAGGCTAACTATGGCTACACCTTC
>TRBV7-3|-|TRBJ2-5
CASSPLGGRETQYF
TGTGCCAGCAGCCCGCTAGGAGGGCGAGAGACCCAGTACTTC
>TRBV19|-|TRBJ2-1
CASSLSRYNEQFF
TGTGCCAGTAGTCTATCGCGGTACAATGAGCAGTTCTTC
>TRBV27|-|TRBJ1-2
CASGQPEGYYGYTF
TGTGCCAGCGGCCAACCCGAGGGCTACTATGGCTACACCTTC
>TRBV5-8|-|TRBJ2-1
CASSLVGEANEQFF
TGTGCCAGCAGCTTGGTCGGGGAGGCGAATGAGCAGTTCTTC
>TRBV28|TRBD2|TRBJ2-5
CASSLIPGRGGETQYF
TGTGCCAGCAGTTTAATCCCAGGGAGGGGTGGAGAGACCCAGTACTTC
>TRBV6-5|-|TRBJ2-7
CASSPTAGSYEQYF
TGTGCCAGCAGCCCGACGGCGGGGAGCTACGAGCAGTACTTC
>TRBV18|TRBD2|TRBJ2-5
CASSPSGTETQYF
TGTGCCAGCTCACCGAGCGGGACCGAGACCCAGTACTTC